The 32 T cell receptor beta chains below were found in one sample sequenced in a study of T cells in localized non-small cell lung cancer. Using immunoSEQ multiplex PCR, the repertoire was profiled, and TCRdb retains in-frame clones only, with some absent. The sample has 75,000 to 85,000 clones, over 75% seen once; the top ten hold about a tenth. The sample in question was peripheral blood, obtained before any cancer treatment. The receptors were sampled from a female donor at least 60 years old with stage I lung adenocarcinoma.

This chain's CDR3 is CASSPGQSLATYEQYF. In DNA form, the CDR3 reads TGTGCCAGTAGTCCTGGACAGTCCCTCGCGACCTACGAGCAGTACTTC. This sequence joins TRBV19 and TRBJ2-7; weak D call: TRBD1 (6 bases). V shed 5 bases and J shed 2 bases, with 19 bases lying between them. The V gene's germline CDR1 is LNHDA and CDR2 SQIVND (reference sequence). This CDR3 region has 16 residues.

V usage is TRBV7-2 and J usage is TRBJ1-2, with 7 bases that match TRBD1. The germline V gene encodes CDR1 SGHTA and CDR2 FQGNSA. Unmatched junction bases numbered 8, after V lost 5 bases and J lost 2 bases. CDR3 length: 15 amino acids. DNA for the CDR3: TGTGCCAGCAGCCCAGGCTGGGGACAGAACTATGGCTACACCTTC. The encoded protein is CASSPGWGQNYGYTF.

The J gene is TRBJ1-1, the V gene TRBV4-3, with 8 bases aligning to TRBD1. Trimming took 4 bases from V and 1 from J; bases not matched to a gene: 5. Germline-derived CDR1 and CDR2 are LGHNA and YSLEER. This CDR3 comprises 15 residues. CDR3 bases: TGCGCCAGCAGCCTATACAGGGGGGGGAACACTGAAGCTTTCTTT. It is translated as CASSLYRGGNTEAFF.

This clone turned up a few times. V usage is TRBV6-1 and J usage is TRBJ2-7; D call uncertain. This CDR3 comprises 11 residues. Germline assignment: CDR1 MNHNS and CDR2 SASEGT. The V and J ends lost 5 bases and 3 bases respectively, with 5 bases between them. CDR3 sequence: CASSNFYEQYF. As DNA, the CDR3 is TGTGCCAGCAGTAACTTCTACGAGCAGTACTTC.

The gene calls are TRBV19 and TRBJ2-3; D uncertain. CDR3 length: 15 residues. Trimming removed 2 bases from V and 0 bases from J, with 9 bases in between. Germline assignment: CDR1 LNHDA and CDR2 SQIVND (reference sequence). The CDR3 sequence is CASSIFTASTDTQYF. CDR3 DNA: TGTGCCAGTAGTATATTTACAGCTAGCACAGATACGCAGTATTTT. The entire variable domain, with the rest obtained from reference TRBV19 and TRBJ2-3, is as follows: DGGITQSPKYLFRKEGQNVTLSCEQNLNHDAMYWYRQDPGQGLRLIYYSQIVNDFQKGDIAEGYSVSREKKESFPLTVTSAQKNPTAFYLCASSIFTASTDTQYFGPGTRLTVL.

In its sample, this clone was seen many times. V gene TRBV2 combines with J gene TRBJ1-2; D is unresolved. The CDR3 contains 12 residues. V gave up 7 bases and J gave up 4 bases, with 10 bases separating them. The V gene's germline CDR1 is SNHLY and CDR2 FYNNEI. Written as DNA, the CDR3 is TGTGCCAGCATCGCAACGGCCTATGGCTACACCTTC. Protein product: CASIATAYGYTF. The full variable domain, rest sourced from reference TRBV2 and TRBJ1-2, is EPEVTQTPSHQVTQMGQEVILRCVPISNHLYFYWYRQILGQKVEFLVSFYNNEISEKSEIFDDQFSVERPDGSNFTLKIRSTKLEDSAMYFCASIATAYGYTFGSGTRLTVV.

This clone was counted once. V gene TRBV28 combines with J gene TRBJ2-1; 7 positions match TRBD2. The CDR3 loop spans 15 amino acids. CDR1 is MDHEN and CDR2 is SYDVKM in the germline V gene. With V trimmed by 3 bases and J by 4 bases, 6 bases remained unmatched. The CDR3 loop reads CASSFSLAVYNEQFF. In DNA form, the CDR3 reads TGTGCCAGCAGTTTCAGTCTAGCGGTTTACAATGAGCAGTTCTTC. Together with reference TRBV28 and TRBJ2-1, the CDR3 gives the full variable domain: DVKVTQSSRYLVKRTGEKVFLECVQDMDHENMFWYRQDPGLGLRLIYFSYDVKMKEKGDIPEGYSVSREKKERFSLILESASTNQTSMYLCASSFSLAVYNEQFFGPGTRLTVL.

The chain joins TRBV5-6 to TRBJ1-1; the D is unclear. The V gene lost 2 bases and the J gene lost 5 bases, with 16 bases spanning the gap. CDR1 and CDR2 from the germline V gene are SGHDT and YYEEEE. CDR3 length: 15 amino acids. CDR3: CASSFQLGVWTEAFF. The CDR3 DNA follows: TGTGCCAGCAGCTTCCAACTTGGGGTTTGGACTGAAGCTTTCTTT.

The V and J genes are TRBV6-5 and TRBJ1-2; tentative D call: TRBD1 (5 bases). Germline V gene sequence: CDR1 MNHEY, CDR2 SVGAGI. V lost 0 bases and J 8 bases, leaving 16 bases between the germline ends. CDR3 length: 15 residues. The CDR3 is CASSYSRGSPFGYTF. For the CDR3, the DNA is TGTGCCAGCAGTTACTCGAGGGGCAGCCCCTTCGGCTACACCTTC.

The gene calls are TRBV7-2 and TRBJ1-6; TRBD1 matches at 10 bases. Germline loops: CDR1 SGHTA, CDR2 FQGNSA. The CDR3 covers 15 residues. The junction had 9 bases not matched to a gene; V was cut back by 6 bases and J by 10 bases. The CDR3 DNA follows: TGTGCCAGCAGTTACCGACAGGGGGCAGGGTCACCCCTCCACTTT. It specifies CASSYRQGAGSPLHF.

The rearrangement links TRBV5-4 to TRBJ2-3; 8 bases map to TRBD2. V was clipped by 6 bases and J by 4 bases; unmatched bases: 13. The CDR3 totals 16 residues. Per the germline V gene, CDR1 is SGHNT and CDR2 is YYREEE (reference sequence). The CDR3 nucleotides are TGTGCCAGCACCCCCGGTAGCGGGATTGGGGCAGATACGCAGTATTTT. Protein: CASTPGSGIGADTQYF.

In its sample, this clone ranks as medium-sized. The chain recombines TRBV30 with TRBJ1-2; D perhaps matches TRBD1 (6 bases). Germline V CDR1 and CDR2: GTSNPN, SVGIG (reference sequence). Trimming shortened V by 1 base and J by 0 bases, and 15 bases separated the two germline ends. CDR3 size: 16 residues. The CDR3: CAWSDLDSFSNYGYTF. For the CDR3, the DNA is TGTGCCTGGAGTGACCTGGACAGCTTTTCTAACTATGGCTACACCTTC.

This clone appeared once. The gene calls are TRBV27 and TRBJ1-4; 7 nucleotides agree with TRBD1. The CDR3 covers 15 residues. Unmatched junction bases numbered 12, after V lost 6 bases and J lost 8 bases. Germline lookup yields CDR1 MNHEY and CDR2 SMNVEV (reference sequence). The CDR3 sequence is CASSVQGRGPEKLFF. The CDR3 region has the DNA TGTGCCAGCAGCGTCCAGGGAAGGGGGCCAGAAAAACTGTTTTTT.

The chain employs TRBV6-1 and TRBJ1-4; 9 bases fit TRBD1. Germline V gene sequence: CDR1 MNHNS, CDR2 SASEGT. The J segment lost 4 bases and the V segment lost 6 bases, leaving 6 bases of the junction unmatched. This CDR3 spans 15 amino acids. The CDR3 bases are TGTGCCAGCAGGAGGGGGACAGGGCTTAATGAAAAACTGTTTTTT. Its translation: CASRRGTGLNEKLFF.

CDR3 residues: CASSPGVSQETQYF. The CDR3 DNA is TGTGCCAGCAGCCCGGGGGTCTCCCAAGAGACCCAGTACTTC. The V and J genes are TRBV7-6 and TRBJ2-5; possibly TRBD2 for D (6 bases). From germline, CDR1 is SGHVS and CDR2 FNYEAQ. The CDR3 length is 14 residues. Trimming cost V 5 bases and J 1 base, with 11 bases left between them.

This clone appeared a single time. The genes are TRBV19 and TRBJ1-1, with 8 bases aligning to TRBD1. J lost 4 bases, V lost 7 bases, and 2 bases had no gene match. CDR1 LNHDA and CDR2 SQIVND come from the germline V gene (reference sequence). The CDR3 extends over 12 amino acids. CDR3 nucleotide sequence: TGTGCCAGTAACAGGGGGTCCACTGAAGCTTTCTTT. It codes for CASNRGSTEAFF.

This chain uses TRBV7-2 with TRBJ1-2, with a weak D call TRBD1 (6 bases). Deletions cut 1 base from V and 8 bases from J, with 23 bases between. The CDR3 contains 17 residues. Per the germline V gene, CDR1 is SGHTA and CDR2 is FQGNSA. In nucleotides, the CDR3 is TGTGCCAGCAGCTTAGGGCCAGGGGCAGCCGTGGTTCGAGGCTACACCTTC. This codes for CASSLGPGAAVVRGYTF.

This rearrangement joins TRBV4-3 to TRBJ2-6; D might be TRBD1 or TRBD2, each matching 5 bases. CDR1 and CDR2 from the germline V gene are LGHNA and YSLEER. Trimming shortened V by 0 bases and J by 4 bases, and 16 bases separated the two germline ends. CDR3 length: 18 residues. CDR3 DNA: TGCGCCAGCAGCCAAGATGTACTAGGGGCGAGGGGGGCCAACGTCCTGACTTTC. Translating gives CASSQDVLGARGANVLTF.

The chain joins TRBV2 to TRBJ2-3; maybe TRBD2 (5 bases). V lost 2 bases to trimming and J lost 0 bases, with 9 bases between them. The CDR3 length is 15 residues. CDR1 is SNHLY and CDR2 is FYNNEI in the germline V gene. Here the CDR3 reads CASSEFGGSTDTQYF. CDR3 nucleotides: TGTGCCAGCAGTGAATTTGGCGGGAGCACAGATACGCAGTATTTT.

This chain links TRBV27 with TRBJ1-5, with 10 bases that match TRBD1. Germline CDR1 is MNHEY and CDR2 is SMNVEV (reference sequence). V was clipped by 5 bases and J by 2 bases; unmatched bases: 9. This CDR3 has 17 residues. The CDR3 nucleotides are TGTGCCAGCAGTCCCGGGACAGGGGTCCGGGGCAATCAGCCCCAGCATTTT. It yields the protein CASSPGTGVRGNQPQHF.

The CDR3 bases are TGTGCCAGCAGTACCACCGGGACTAGAGCAGATACGCAGTATTTT. Translated: CASSTTGTRADTQYF. The chain has TRBV28 and TRBJ2-3; TRBD2 matches 8 bases. The trim removed 5 bases at V and 4 bases at J, leaving 8 bases unmatched. There are 15 residues in the CDR3. Germline-derived CDR1 and CDR2 are MDHEN and SYDVKM.

The chain's CDR3 is CASSQDRGSNYGYTF. The CDR3 DNA reads TGCGCCAGCAGCCAAGATAGGGGGTCGAACTATGGCTACACCTTC. The chain joins TRBV4-3 to TRBJ1-2; D is perhaps TRBD1 (6 bases). With 0 bases removed from V and 2 bases from J, the gap between germline ends came to 10 bases. Germline CDR1 reads LGHNA; CDR2 reads YSLEER. The CDR3 consists of 15 residues.

The gene calls are TRBV5-5 and TRBJ1-1; no reliable D call. Trimming removed 4 bases at V and 4 bases at J, with 20 bases between. Germline-derived CDR1 and CDR2 are SGHKS and YYEKEE (reference sequence). This CDR3 has 16 residues. CDR3 sequence: CASSQTSIRIGTEAFF. In DNA, the CDR3 is TGTGCCAGCAGCCAGACTTCGATTCGCATCGGCACTGAAGCTTTCTTT.

This sequence joins TRBV29-1 and TRBJ2-2; either TRBD1 or TRBD2 may fit D (6 bases each). Germline loops: CDR1 SQVTM, CDR2 ANQGSEA. This CDR3 is built from 13 residues. V was pared by 6 bases and J by 5 bases, with 13 bases between. CDR3 in amino acids: CSVIIGGTGELFF. CDR3 DNA sequence: TGCAGCGTAATAATAGGGGGGACCGGGGAGCTGTTTTTT.

The chain joins TRBV5-8 to TRBJ1-1; D perhaps matches TRBD1 (5 bases). In germline, CDR1 is SGHTS, CDR2 YDEGEE. The CDR3 covers 15 residues. The V end was cut by 1 base, the J end by 4 bases, with 14 bases between. CDR3 loop: CASSLSQGWSTEAFF. Here the CDR3 DNA reads TGTGCCAGCAGCTTGTCCCAGGGATGGTCCACTGAAGCTTTCTTT. The variable domain in full, with the rest retrieved from reference TRBV5-8 and TRBJ1-1, is EAGVTQSPTHLIKTRGQQATLRCSPISGHTSVYWYQQALGLGLQFLLWYDEGEERNRGNFPPRFSGRQFPNYSSELNVNALELEDSALYLCASSLSQGWSTEAFFGQGTRLTVV.

The chain combines TRBV5-1 with TRBJ2-6, with 8 nucleotides matching TRBD1. Trimming took 4 bases from V and 4 from J; bases not matched to a gene: 7. The V gene's germline CDR1 is SGHRS and CDR2 YFSETQ. The CDR3 has 16 residues. The CDR3 loop is CASSPTGGLGANVLTF. In DNA, the CDR3 is TGCGCCAGCAGCCCCACAGGGGGATTGGGGGCCAACGTCCTGACTTTC.

The chain combines TRBV19 with TRBJ1-2; D not certain. With 3 bases removed from V and 8 bases from J, the gap between germline ends came to 13 bases. The germline V gene encodes CDR1 LNHDA and CDR2 SQIVND (reference sequence). This CDR3 contains 13 residues. The chain's CDR3 is CASSMGGRLGYTF. CDR3 nucleotide sequence: TGTGCCAGTAGTATGGGAGGCCGCTTGGGCTACACCTTC.

This clone is a singleton in its sample. The rearrangement links TRBV7-6 to TRBJ1-6; D gene unclear. V lost 2 bases to trimming and J lost 6 bases, with 17 bases between them. This CDR3 has 17 amino acids. Germline CDR1 is SGHVS and CDR2 is FNYEAQ. The CDR3, as DNA: TGTGCCAGCAGCTTACTCCCCGGCCAGACCAGTAATTCACCCCTCCACTTT. This encodes CASSLLPGQTSNSPLHF.

Only a few counts were recorded for this clone. The CDR3 reads CARSPGTGDGYTF. For the CDR3, the DNA is TGTGCCAGAAGCCCCGGGACAGGGGATGGCTACACCTTC. The chain links TRBV5-3 to TRBJ1-2, with 10 positions matching TRBD1. TRBV5-3 is marked as an open reading frame, function uncertain. V shed 4 bases, J shed 6 bases, and the junction held 3 bases outside the gene matches. CDR3 length equals 13 residues.

CDR3 bases: TGTGCCAGCTCGAACACCGGGGAGCTGTTTTTT. This encodes CASSNTGELFF. This rearrangement joins TRBV13 to TRBJ2-2; no clear D. Between the trimmed V and J ends, which lost 8 bases and 0 bases, there was a span of 1 base. This CDR3 is built from 11 residues. Germline CDR1 PRHDT, CDR2 FYEKMQ (reference sequence).

The chain is built from TRBV11-1 and TRBJ1-2; TRBD1 matches at 7 bases. The CDR3 is made up of 13 amino acids. CDR1 is SGHAT, CDR2 FQDESV, per germline (reference sequence). Unmatched junction bases numbered 3, after V lost 5 bases and J lost 3 bases. CDR3 region: CASSPTGYYGYTF. In DNA, the CDR3 is TGTGCCAGCAGCCCGACAGGGTACTATGGCTACACCTTC.

This clone was found a few times. The chain carries TRBV19 and TRBJ2-3, with D possibly being TRBD2 (6 bases). The CDR3 is 14 amino acids. Deletions cut 8 bases from V and 3 bases from J, with 15 bases between. The germline V gene has CDR1 LNHDA and CDR2 SQIVND (reference sequence). The CDR3 DNA reads TGTGCCAGTCGACCGGGACTTGGAACAGATACGCAGTATTTT. This encodes CASRPGLGTDTQYF. Using reference TRBV19 and TRBJ2-3 for the parts outside the CDR3, the full variable domain is DGGITQSPKYLFRKEGQNVTLSCEQNLNHDAMYWYRQDPGQGLRLIYYSQIVNDFQKGDIAEGYSVSREKKESFPLTVTSAQKNPTAFYLCASRPGLGTDTQYFGPGTRLTVL.